A single sample gave rise to the 23 T cell receptor beta chains below, sequenced in a study of identical twins. Each CDR3 protein is one row after TCRdb ran MiXCR on the 5' RACE reads. Of 450,000 or so distinct CDR3 sequences in the sample, around 24% were seen once. This sample also belongs to another study, concerning T cells expressing NK-cell markers.

The sequencing sample was made of CD4+ T cells sorted from blood. These receptors were taken from a young woman in good health.

The chain is built from TRBV18 and TRBJ2-1, with TRBD2 identical over 7 bases. CDR1 and CDR2 (germline): KGHSH, LQKENI. The V segment lost 0 bases and the J segment 4 bases; nucleotides outside the gene matches: 6. This CDR3 is built from 16 residues. The CDR3 reads CASSPPAGDLYNEQFF. The CDR3 bases are TGTGCCAGCTCACCACCGGCGGGGGACCTTTACAATGAGCAGTTCTTC.

This chain links TRBV5-1 with TRBJ2-2, with D unresolved. V lost 4 bases and J 3 bases, leaving 13 bases between the germline ends. CDR3 length: 15 amino acids. The germline V gene encodes CDR1 SGHRS and CDR2 YFSETQ. DNA for the CDR3: TGCGCCAGCAGCGACACCCGACTTTACACCGGGGAGCTGTTTTTT. Translation gives CASSDTRLYTGELFF.

The rearrangement links TRBV7-2 to TRBJ2-5; no clear D. Germline V lookup: CDR1 SGHTA, CDR2 FQGNSA. The CDR3 contains 13 residues. Trimming stripped 2 bases from V and 2 bases from J, with 6 bases between. CDR3 residues: CASSLWFQETQYF. CDR3 coding DNA: TGTGCCAGCAGCTTATGGTTTCAAGAGACCCAGTACTTC.

This clonotype was detected a few times. The V and J genes are TRBV20-1 and TRBJ2-7; D is perhaps TRBD2 (5 bases). The CDR3 covers 15 residues. The germline CDR1 and CDR2 sequences are DFQATT and SNEGSKA (reference sequence). With 3 bases removed from V and 0 bases from J, the gap between germline ends came to 15 bases. The CDR3 spells CSASFGGTRSYEQYF. The CDR3 DNA reads TGCAGTGCTAGTTTTGGAGGAACCCGCTCCTACGAGCAGTACTTC.

This clonotype showed up just a few times. This chain joins TRBV12-3 or TRBV12-4 and TRBJ2-1, with D unresolved. V lost 8 bases and J lost 7, with 9 bases in between. This CDR3 is built from 11 residues. CDR3 in amino acids: CASLSSNEQFF. DNA for the CDR3: TGTGCCAGCCTTTCCTCGAATGAGCAGTTCTTC.

The sample holds a few counts of this clonotype. The V and J genes are TRBV11-2 and TRBJ2-2; D may be TRBD1 or TRBD2 (5 bases each). This CDR3 is 15 amino acids long. Trimming left V 5 bases short and J 5 bases short, with 15 bases between. CDR1 is SGHAT and CDR2 is FQNNGV in the germline V gene. CDR3 nucleotide sequence: TGTGCCAGCAGCCGAACAGGAGGACGGACCGGGGAGCTGTTTTTT. This translates into CASSRTGGRTGELFF. Filled out from reference TRBV11-2 and TRBJ2-2, the complete variable domain reads EAGVAQSPRYKIIEKRQSVAFWCNPISGHATLYWYQQILGQGPKLLIQFQNNGVVDDSQLPKDRFSAERLKGVDSTLKIQPAKLEDSAVYLCASSRTGGRTGELFFGEGSRLTVL.

The rearrangement links TRBV14 to TRBJ1-3; D unclear. CDR1 is SGHDN, CDR2 FVKESK, per germline. V was pared by 2 bases and J by 0 bases, with 2 bases between. This CDR3 has 13 residues. The CDR3 sequence is CASSQYSGNTIYF. As DNA, the CDR3 is TGTGCCAGCAGCCAATACTCTGGAAACACCATATATTTT.

This clonotype appeared a few times. This chain connects TRBV13 to TRBJ2-7; D gene ambiguous. With 5 bases removed from V and 1 base from J, the gap between germline ends came to 15 bases. The CDR3 totals 15 residues. Germline loops: CDR1 PRHDT, CDR2 FYEKMQ (reference sequence). The CDR3 sequence is CASSLKEGGSYEQYF. Here the CDR3 DNA reads TGTGCCAGCAGCCTGAAGGAAGGTGGATCCTACGAGCAGTACTTC.

The table lists this clonotype with a few counts. The DNA of the CDR3 is TGTGCCAGCAGCTTGGATAGGACCTTAGGGGAGCTGTTTTTT. Amino acid sequence: CASSLDRTLGELFF. This chain connects TRBV5-6 to TRBJ2-2; D uncertain. This CDR3 has 14 residues. Germline loops: CDR1 SGHDT, CDR2 YYEEEE. V lost 0 bases and J lost 8, with 11 bases in between.

The gene calls are TRBV11-3 and TRBJ2-1, with D perhaps TRBD2 (5 bases). The CDR3 is 13 residues long. V was clipped by 5 bases and J by 6 bases, with 11 bases between them. CDR1 is SGHNT, CDR2 YENEEA, per germline. The CDR3 is CASSRSAGNEQFF. The CDR3 DNA is TGTGCCAGCAGCCGGTCGGCGGGCAATGAGCAGTTCTTC. The full variable domain, in which reference TRBV11-3 and TRBJ2-1 provide the parts outside the CDR3, is EAGVVQSPRYKIIEKKQPVAFWCNPISGHNTLYWYLQNLGQGPELLIRYENEEAVDDSQLPKDRFSAERLKGVDSTLKIQPAELGDSAVYLCASSRSAGNEQFFGPGTRLTVL.

This clonotype was picked up many times. The chain uses TRBV5-6 and TRBJ2-2, with TRBD1 as a possible D gene (5 bases). Germline V CDR1 and CDR2: SGHDT, YYEEEE. V lost 5 bases and J lost 6, with 14 bases in between. The CDR3 spans 14 residues. The CDR3 reads CASSNPGSPGELFF. The CDR3 DNA reads TGTGCCAGCAGTAACCCAGGGTCCCCCGGGGAGCTGTTTTTT.

Comments on this clonotype: One end of the junction varies from germline; a read error may be responsible. The gene calls are TRBV4-2 and TRBJ2-2; TRBD2 might be the D (6 bases). The germline CDR1 and CDR2 sequences are LGHNA and YNFKEQ. CDR3 length equals 17 residues. The CDR3 coding sequence is TGTGCCAGGAGCCCCCGGCCAACGGGAGATGGAGGCGGGGAGCTGTTTTTT. This gives the protein CARSPRPTGDGGGELFF.

The rearrangement uses TRBV12-3 or TRBV12-4 and TRBJ2-1; 13 nucleotides align to TRBD2. The CDR3 loop spans 13 amino acids. V shed 5 bases and J 15 bases; nucleotides not matched to a gene: 7. Here the CDR3 reads CASSGTSGIDLFF. In nucleotides, the CDR3 is TGTGCCAGCAGTGGGACTAGCGGGATCGATCTGTTCTTC.

This clonotype was seen more than once but under ten times. The gene calls are TRBV3-1 and TRBJ2-1; possibly TRBD2 for D (5 bases). The CDR3 runs to 15 residues. CDR1 LGHDT and CDR2 YNNKEL come from the germline V gene (reference sequence). With 3 bases removed from V and 0 bases from J, the gap between germline ends came to 9 bases. The CDR3, as DNA: TGTGCCAGCAGCCAGCCTGGGAGCTCCTACAATGAGCAGTTCTTC. Translating gives CASSQPGSSYNEQFF.

This clonotype was found a few times. The chain is built from TRBV7-3 and TRBJ1-1, with 7 nucleotides matching TRBD1. CDR3 length equals 12 residues. Germline CDR1 is SGHTA and CDR2 is FQGTGA. V shed 5 bases, J shed 7 bases, and the junction held 4 bases outside the gene matches. The CDR3 here is CASSPGQDEAFF. The DNA of the CDR3 is TGTGCCAGCAGCCCTGGACAGGATGAAGCTTTCTTT.

V and J are TRBV2 and TRBJ2-6; D not resolved. The V gene lost 10 bases and the J gene lost 2 bases, with 12 bases spanning the gap. The CDR3 runs to 14 residues. Germline loops: CDR1 SNHLY, CDR2 FYNNEI. The CDR3 sequence is CATKVSTGANVLTF. The CDR3, as DNA: TGTGCCACCAAAGTCTCGACTGGGGCCAACGTCCTGACTTTC.

This clonotype was seen at least ten times. The chain couples TRBV7-9 to TRBJ1-2; TRBD1 is a possible D gene (6 bases). CDR1 and CDR2 (germline): SEHNR, FQNEAQ (reference sequence). The CDR3 has 12 residues. Trimming took off 11 bases at V and 5 bases at J, with 15 bases between the two ends. For the CDR3, the DNA is TGTGCCGGGGGCGAGGGACTATATGGCTACACCTTC. Its translation: CAGGEGLYGYTF.

In its sample, this clonotype was seen a few times. V and J are TRBV20-1 and TRBJ2-7; D tentatively reads TRBD1 or TRBD2 (5 bases each). There are 14 residues in the CDR3. The germline V and J ends were trimmed by 5 bases and 2 bases, with 16 bases remaining between them. Germline assignment: CDR1 DFQATT and CDR2 SNEGSKA (reference sequence). This chain's CDR3 is CSAAAGTDPYEQYF. The CDR3 region has the DNA TGCAGTGCTGCAGCCGGGACGGACCCCTACGAGCAGTACTTC.

The chain is built from TRBV6-1 and TRBJ2-7, with 11 bases that match TRBD2. The CDR3 runs 15 residues. Per germline, CDR1 MNHNS and CDR2 SASEGT. Trimming at V came to 6 bases and at J to 3 bases, leaving 7 bases not matched to a gene. Written as DNA, the CDR3 is TGTGCCAGCAGGAGCGTAGCGGGGGGGCTCTACGAGCAGTACTTC. Its translation is CASRSVAGGLYEQYF.

This chain links TRBV11-2 with TRBJ2-4; no firm D call. The V gene's germline CDR1 is SGHAT and CDR2 FQNNGV. The CDR3 has 16 amino acids. The V end was cut by 4 bases, the J end by 0 bases, with 13 bases between. CDR3 sequence (DNA): TGTGCCAGCAGCTCCTTAAGGTCCGAAGCCAAAAACATTCAGTACTTC. Its translation is CASSSLRSEAKNIQYF.

This clonotype was observed a handful of times. This sequence joins TRBV10-3 and TRBJ2-6, with TRBD1 matching over 9 bases. The CDR3 is 15 amino acids. Unmatched junction bases numbered 0, after V lost 4 bases and J lost 2 bases. Germline CDR1 ENHRY, CDR2 SYGVKD. CDR3 protein: CAISGDRAGANVLTF. CDR3 bases: TGTGCCATCAGTGGGGACAGGGCTGGGGCCAACGTCCTGACTTTC.

This clonotype came up a few times. This chain uses TRBV5-1 with TRBJ1-1, with D possibly matching TRBD1 (6 bases). The CDR3 is 16 residues long. The ends were cut back, 3 bases at V and 1 base at J, with 16 bases in the middle. Germline CDR1 SGHRS, CDR2 YFSETQ. The CDR3 region has the DNA TGCGCCAGCAGCTGGACAGAAGCCTCCCCGAACACTGAAGCTTTCTTT. This codes for CASSWTEASPNTEAFF.

This clonotype has a single count. The genes are TRBV12-3 or TRBV12-4 and TRBJ2-4; the D gene is possibly TRBD1 (5 bases). The V end lost 7 bases, the J end lost 7 bases, and 14 bases lay between the germline ends. This CDR3 spans 13 amino acids. The CDR3 protein is CASTLWGGNIQYF. The CDR3 DNA reads TGTGCCAGCACGCTATGGGGCGGTAACATTCAGTACTTC.